The rows below give T cell receptor beta chains drawn from one sample of a study of T-cell reconstitution after alpha-beta-depleted transplantation in children. TCRdb ran MiXCR on the PCR reads and lists one entry per CDR3 protein. The table has 350,000 to 400,000 distinct CDR3 sequences, roughly 21% seen once. The sequencing used PBMCs from the stem cell graft donor, collected from the stem cell graft. The receptor set was obtained from a human donor who donated a stem cell graft to a child with acute myeloid leukemia. Both conserved end residues are part of each CDR3. D genes are given only for firm matches. Part of the rows lack a size; the others show once, few, many or a class for expanded clones.

d_gene | j_gene | v_gene | abundance | CDR3nt | CDR3aa
NA | TRBJ2-1 | TRBV6-2/TRBV6-3 | few | TGTGCCAGCAGTTACTCAGTCTTGGGGGCGCAAGGAGTGAAAGAAGGCTGGGATGAGCAGTTCTTC | CASSYSVLGAQGVKEGWDEQFF
NA | TRBJ2-5 | TRBV29-1 | NA | TGCAGCGTAGGGGACGGAGGAGAGACCCAGTACTTC | CSVGDGGETQYF
TRBD1 | TRBJ1-1 | TRBV5-1 | NA | TGCGCCAGCAGCTCTCCGGGCAGGGGGCGTACTGAAGCTTTCTTT | CASSSPGRGRTEAFF
NA | TRBJ2-7 | TRBV28 | NA | TGTGCCAGCAGTTTAGCATCCGGGAGTGGCAAGCAGTACTTC | CASSLASGSGKQYF
NA | TRBJ2-1 | TRBV5-4 | few | TGTGCCAGCAGCTTAGGAGGACTGGCTTATGGAGAGCAGTTCTTC | CASSLGGLAYGEQFF
NA | TRBJ1-6 | TRBV20-1 | many | TGCAGTGCTAAAGGGGGGAATTCACCCCTCCACTTT | CSAKGGNSPLHF
TRBD1 | TRBJ2-5 | TRBV6-2/TRBV6-3 | NA | TGTGCCAGCAGTTATTCGGGACAGGGGAAGGTGGAGACCCAGTACTTC | CASSYSGQGKVETQYF
TRBD2 | TRBJ2-2 | TRBV29-1 | NA | TGCAGCGTTGAATCTAGCGGGAGGACCGGGGAGCTGTTTTTT | CSVESSGRTGELFF
NA | TRBJ1-3 | TRBV12-3/TRBV12-4 | many | TGTGCCAGCACTTTGTCTGGAAACACCATATATTTT | CASTLSGNTIYF
TRBD2 | TRBJ2-7 | TRBV6-5 | NA | TGTGCCAGCAGTTACGGGTCGGGACTAGTTGACGAGCAGTACTTC | CASSYGSGLVDEQYF
NA | TRBJ2-5 | TRBV24-1 | NA | TGTGCCACCAGTGATCGATCGGGGGAAGAGACCCAGTACTTC | CATSDRSGEETQYF
NA | TRBJ1-1 | TRBV20-1 | few | TGCAGTGCTAGGGTAGGAGGGGCTGAAGCTTTCTTT | CSARVGGAEAFF
TRBD2 | TRBJ2-3 | TRBV10-3 | many | TGTGCCATCAGCCCCCCCGGGGGGACAGATACGCAGTATTTT | CAISPPGGTDTQYF
TRBD1 | TRBJ2-7 | TRBV28 | NA | TGTGCCAGCAGTTCATTATCCTTACAGGGGGCGGCCTACGAGCAGTACTTC | CASSSLSLQGAAYEQYF
TRBD2 | TRBJ2-1 | TRBV11-2 | few | TGTGCCAGCAGCTTTCCAAGACCGGGACTAGCGGGAGCCGGCTCCTACAATGAGCAGTTCTTC | CASSFPRPGLAGAGSYNEQFF